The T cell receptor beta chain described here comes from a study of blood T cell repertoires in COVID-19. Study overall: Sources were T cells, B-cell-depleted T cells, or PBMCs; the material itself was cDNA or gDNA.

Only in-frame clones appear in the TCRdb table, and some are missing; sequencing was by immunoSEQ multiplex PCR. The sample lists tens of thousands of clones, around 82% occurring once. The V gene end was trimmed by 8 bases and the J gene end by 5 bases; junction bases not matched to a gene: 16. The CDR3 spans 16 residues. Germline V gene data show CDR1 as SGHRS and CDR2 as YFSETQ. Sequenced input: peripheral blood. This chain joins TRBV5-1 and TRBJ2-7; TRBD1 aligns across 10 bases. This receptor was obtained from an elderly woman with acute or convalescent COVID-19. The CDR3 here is CASSPRQGANLNEQYF. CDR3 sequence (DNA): TGCGCCAGTAGCCCCCGACAGGGGGCTAACTTAAACGAGCAGTACTTC.